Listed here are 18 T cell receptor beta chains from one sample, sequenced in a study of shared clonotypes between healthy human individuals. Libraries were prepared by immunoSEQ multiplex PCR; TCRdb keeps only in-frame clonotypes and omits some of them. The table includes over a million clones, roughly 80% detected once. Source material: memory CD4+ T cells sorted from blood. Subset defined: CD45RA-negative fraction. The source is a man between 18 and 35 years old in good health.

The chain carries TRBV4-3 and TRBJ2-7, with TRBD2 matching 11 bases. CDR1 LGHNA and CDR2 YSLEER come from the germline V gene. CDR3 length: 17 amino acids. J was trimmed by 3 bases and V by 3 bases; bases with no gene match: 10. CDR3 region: CASSHLPSSGGLYEQYF. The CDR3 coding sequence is TGCGCCAGCAGCCACCTTCCATCTAGCGGGGGGCTCTACGAGCAGTACTTC.

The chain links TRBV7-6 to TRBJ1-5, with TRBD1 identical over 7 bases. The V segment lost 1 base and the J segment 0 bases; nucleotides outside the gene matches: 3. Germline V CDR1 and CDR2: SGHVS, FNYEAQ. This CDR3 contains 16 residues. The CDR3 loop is CASSLGQGGSNQPQHF. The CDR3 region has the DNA TGTGCCAGCAGCTTAGGCCAGGGGGGTAGCAATCAGCCCCAGCATTTT.

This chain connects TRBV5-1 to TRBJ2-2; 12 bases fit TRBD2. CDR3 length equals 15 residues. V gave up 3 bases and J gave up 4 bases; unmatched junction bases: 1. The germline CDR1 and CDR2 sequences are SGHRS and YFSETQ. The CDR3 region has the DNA TGCGCCAGCAGCTCGACTAGCGGGAGCACCGGGGAGCTGTTTTTT. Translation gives CASSSTSGSTGELFF. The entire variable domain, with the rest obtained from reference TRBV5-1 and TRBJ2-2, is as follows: KAGVTQTPRYLIKTRGQQVTLSCSPISGHRSVSWYQQTPGQGLQFLFEYFSETQRNKGNFPGRFSGRQFSNSRSEMNVSTLELGDSALYLCASSSTSGSTGELFFGEGSRLTVL.

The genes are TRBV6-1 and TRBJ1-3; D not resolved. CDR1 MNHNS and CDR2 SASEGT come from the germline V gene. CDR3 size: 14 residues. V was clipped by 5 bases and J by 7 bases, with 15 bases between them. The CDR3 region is CASSPGWGANTIYF. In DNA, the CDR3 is TGTGCCAGCAGTCCGGGCTGGGGAGCGAACACCATATATTTT.

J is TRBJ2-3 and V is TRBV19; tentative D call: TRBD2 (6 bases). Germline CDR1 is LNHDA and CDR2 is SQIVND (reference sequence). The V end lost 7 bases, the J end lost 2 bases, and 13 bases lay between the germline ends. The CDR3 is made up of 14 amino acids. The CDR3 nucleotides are TGTGCCAGTAAACTGGAGGGGAACACAGATACGCAGTATTTT. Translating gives CASKLEGNTDTQYF. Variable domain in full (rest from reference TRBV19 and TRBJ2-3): DGGITQSPKYLFRKEGQNVTLSCEQNLNHDAMYWYRQDPGQGLRLIYYSQIVNDFQKGDIAEGYSVSREKKESFPLTVTSAQKNPTAFYLCASKLEGNTDTQYFGPGTRLTVL.

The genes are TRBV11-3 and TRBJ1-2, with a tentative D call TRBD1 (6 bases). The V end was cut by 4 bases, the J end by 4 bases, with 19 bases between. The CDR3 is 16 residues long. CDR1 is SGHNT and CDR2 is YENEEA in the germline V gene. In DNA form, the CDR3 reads TGTGCCAGCAGCTCCCCCTTGGACAGATGGGCCTATGGCTACACCTTC. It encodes CASSSPLDRWAYGYTF. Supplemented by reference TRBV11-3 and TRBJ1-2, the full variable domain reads EAGVVQSPRYKIIEKKQPVAFWCNPISGHNTLYWYLQNLGQGPELLIRYENEEAVDDSQLPKDRFSAERLKGVDSTLKIQPAELGDSAVYLCASSSPLDRWAYGYTFGSGTRLTVV.

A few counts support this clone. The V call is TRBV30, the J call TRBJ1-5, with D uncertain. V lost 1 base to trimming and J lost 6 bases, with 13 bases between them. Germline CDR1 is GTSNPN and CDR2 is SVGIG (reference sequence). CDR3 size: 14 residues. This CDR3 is CAWSGSGISQPQHF. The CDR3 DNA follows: TGTGCCTGGAGTGGATCGGGGATAAGTCAGCCCCAGCATTTT.

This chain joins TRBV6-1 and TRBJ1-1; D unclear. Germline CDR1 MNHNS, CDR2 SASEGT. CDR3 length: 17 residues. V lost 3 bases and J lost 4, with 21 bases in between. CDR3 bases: TGTGCCAGCAGTGAGGAACGCCAGGTCGCCGGGAGCACTGAAGCTTTCTTT. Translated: CASSEERQVAGSTEAFF.

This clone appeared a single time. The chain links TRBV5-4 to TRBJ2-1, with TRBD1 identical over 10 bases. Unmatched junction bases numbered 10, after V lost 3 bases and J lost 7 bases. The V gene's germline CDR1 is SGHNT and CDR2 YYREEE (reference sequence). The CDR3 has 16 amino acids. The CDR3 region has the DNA TGTGCCAGCAGCTCCACCGGGACAGGGGTTCTGAATGAGCAGTTCTTC. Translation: CASSSTGTGVLNEQFF. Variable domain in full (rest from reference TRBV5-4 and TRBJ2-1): ETGVTQSPTHLIKTRGQQVTLRCSSQSGHNTVSWYQQALGQGPQFIFQYYREEENGRGNFPPRFSGLQFPNYSSELNVNALELDDSALYLCASSSTGTGVLNEQFFGPGTRLTVL.

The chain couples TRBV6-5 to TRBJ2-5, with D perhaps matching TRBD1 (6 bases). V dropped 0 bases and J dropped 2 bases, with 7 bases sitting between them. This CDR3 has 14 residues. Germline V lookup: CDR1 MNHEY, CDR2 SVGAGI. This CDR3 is CASSYSGQQETQYF. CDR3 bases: TGTGCCAGCAGTTACTCTGGACAGCAAGAGACCCAGTACTTC.

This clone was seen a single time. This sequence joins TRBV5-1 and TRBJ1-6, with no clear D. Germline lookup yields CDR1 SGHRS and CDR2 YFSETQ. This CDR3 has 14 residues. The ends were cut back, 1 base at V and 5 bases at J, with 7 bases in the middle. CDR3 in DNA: TGCGCCAGCAGCTTGTTGCAGAATAATTCACCCCTCCACTTT. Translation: CASSLLQNNSPLHF.

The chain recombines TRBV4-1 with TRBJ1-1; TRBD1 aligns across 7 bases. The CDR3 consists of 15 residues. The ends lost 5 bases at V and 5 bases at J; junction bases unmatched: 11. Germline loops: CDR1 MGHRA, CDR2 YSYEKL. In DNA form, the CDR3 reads TGCGCCAGCAGCTCATTAAAGACAGGGAATACTGAAGCTTTCTTT. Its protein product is CASSSLKTGNTEAFF.

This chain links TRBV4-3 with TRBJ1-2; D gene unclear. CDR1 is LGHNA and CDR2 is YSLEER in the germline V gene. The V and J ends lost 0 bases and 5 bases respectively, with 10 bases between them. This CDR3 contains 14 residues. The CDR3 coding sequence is TGCGCCAGCAGCCAAGAGGTGGACGGATATGGCTACACCTTC. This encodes CASSQEVDGYGYTF.

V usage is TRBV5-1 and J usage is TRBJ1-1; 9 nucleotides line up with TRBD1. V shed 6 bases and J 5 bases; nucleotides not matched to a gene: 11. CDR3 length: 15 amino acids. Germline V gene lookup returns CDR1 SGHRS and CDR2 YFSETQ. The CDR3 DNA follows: TGCGCCAGCACCCTGGGACAGGGTATGGAGACTGAAGCTTTCTTT. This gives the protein CASTLGQGMETEAFF.

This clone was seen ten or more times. The CDR3 nucleotides read TGTGCCAGCAGCTTAGCTTGGGATTCACCCCTCCACTTT. It yields the protein CASSLAWDSPLHF. The chain couples TRBV11-2 to TRBJ1-6; D ambiguous. The CDR3 extends over 13 amino acids. Germline CDR1 and CDR2: SGHAT and FQNNGV. With 1 base removed from V and 8 bases from J, the gap between germline ends came to 6 bases.

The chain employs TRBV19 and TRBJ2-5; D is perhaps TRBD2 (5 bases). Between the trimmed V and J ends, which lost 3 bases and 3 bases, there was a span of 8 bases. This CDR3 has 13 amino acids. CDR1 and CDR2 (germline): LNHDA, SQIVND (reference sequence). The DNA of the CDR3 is TGTGCCAGTAGTATTTGGGGAGAAGAGACCCAGTACTTC. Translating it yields CASSIWGEETQYF.

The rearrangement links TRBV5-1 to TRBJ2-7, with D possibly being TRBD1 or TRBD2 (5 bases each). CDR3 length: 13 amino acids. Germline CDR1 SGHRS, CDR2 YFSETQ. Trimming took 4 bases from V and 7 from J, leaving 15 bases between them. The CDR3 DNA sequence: TGCGCCAGCAGCCAGGGAGATTACGAAGAGCAGTACTTC. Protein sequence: CASSQGDYEEQYF.

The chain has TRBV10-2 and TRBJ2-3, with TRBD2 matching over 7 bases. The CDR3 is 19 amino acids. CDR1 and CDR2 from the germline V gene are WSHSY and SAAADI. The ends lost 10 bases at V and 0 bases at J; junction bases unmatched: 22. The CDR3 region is CATSNGLVGRLQSTDTQYF. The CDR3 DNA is TGCGCCACCTCTAATGGACTAGTGGGCCGACTCCAGAGCACAGATACGCAGTATTTT.